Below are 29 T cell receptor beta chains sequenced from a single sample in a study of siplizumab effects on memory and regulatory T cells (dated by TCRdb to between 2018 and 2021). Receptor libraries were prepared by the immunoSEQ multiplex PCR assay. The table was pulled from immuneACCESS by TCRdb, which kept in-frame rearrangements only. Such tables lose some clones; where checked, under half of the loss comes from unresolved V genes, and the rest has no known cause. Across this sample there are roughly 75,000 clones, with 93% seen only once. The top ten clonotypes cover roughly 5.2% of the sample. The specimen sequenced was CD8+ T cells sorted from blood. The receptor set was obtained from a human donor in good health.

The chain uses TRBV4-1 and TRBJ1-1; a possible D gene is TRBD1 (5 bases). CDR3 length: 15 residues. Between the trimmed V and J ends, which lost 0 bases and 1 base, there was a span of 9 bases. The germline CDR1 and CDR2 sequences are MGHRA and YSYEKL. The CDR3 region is CASSQDRQPNTEAFF. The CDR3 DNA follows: TGCGCCAGCAGCCAAGATCGACAGCCGAACACTGAAGCTTTCTTT.

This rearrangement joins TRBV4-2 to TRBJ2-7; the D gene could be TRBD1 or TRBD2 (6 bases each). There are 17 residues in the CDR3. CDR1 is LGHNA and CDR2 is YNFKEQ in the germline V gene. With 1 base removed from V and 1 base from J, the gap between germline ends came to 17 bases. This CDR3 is CASSQGETGAPSYEQYF. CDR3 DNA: TGTGCCAGCAGCCAAGGTGAAACGGGGGCACCATCCTACGAGCAGTACTTC.

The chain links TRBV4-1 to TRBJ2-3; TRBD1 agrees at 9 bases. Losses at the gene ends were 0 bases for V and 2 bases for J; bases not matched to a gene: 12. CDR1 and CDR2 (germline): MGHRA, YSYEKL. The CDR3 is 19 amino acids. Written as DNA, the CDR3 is TGCGCCAGCAGCCAAGATCCCGGGACAGGGAACGGGGTCACAGATACGCAGTATTTT. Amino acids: CASSQDPGTGNGVTDTQYF.

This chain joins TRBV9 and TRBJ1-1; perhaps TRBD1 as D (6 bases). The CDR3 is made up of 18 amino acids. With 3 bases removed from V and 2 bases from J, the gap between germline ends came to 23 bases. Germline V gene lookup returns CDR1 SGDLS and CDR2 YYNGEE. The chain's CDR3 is CASSDPRGQPTANTEAFF. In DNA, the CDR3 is TGTGCCAGCAGCGACCCGCGAGGACAGCCCACCGCTAACACTGAAGCTTTCTTT.

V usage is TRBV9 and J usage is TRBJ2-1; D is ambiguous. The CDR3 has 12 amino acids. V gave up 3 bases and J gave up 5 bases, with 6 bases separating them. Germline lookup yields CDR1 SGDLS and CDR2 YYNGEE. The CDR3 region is CASSALNNEQFF. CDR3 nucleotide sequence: TGTGCCAGCAGCGCCCTAAACAATGAGCAGTTCTTC.

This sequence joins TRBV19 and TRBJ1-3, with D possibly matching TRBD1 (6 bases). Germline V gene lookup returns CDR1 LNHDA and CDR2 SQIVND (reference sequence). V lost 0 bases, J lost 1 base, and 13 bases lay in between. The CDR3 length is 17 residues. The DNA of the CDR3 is TGTGCCAGTAGTATAGATCAGGGGTGGAGGTCTGGAAACACCATATATTTT. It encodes CASSIDQGWRSGNTIYF.

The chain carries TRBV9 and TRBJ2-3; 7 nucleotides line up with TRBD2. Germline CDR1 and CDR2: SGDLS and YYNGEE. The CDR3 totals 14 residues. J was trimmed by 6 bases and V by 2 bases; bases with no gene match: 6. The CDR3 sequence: CASSVSNSGDTQYF. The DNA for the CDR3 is TGTGCCAGCAGCGTTAGTAATAGCGGGGATACGCAGTATTTT.

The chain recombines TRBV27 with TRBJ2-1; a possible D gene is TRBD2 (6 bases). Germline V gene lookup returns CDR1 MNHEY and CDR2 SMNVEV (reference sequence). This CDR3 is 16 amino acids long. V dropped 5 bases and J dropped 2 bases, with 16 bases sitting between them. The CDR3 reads CASSPLGSGPYNEQFF. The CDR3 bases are TGTGCCAGCAGTCCCCTCGGTAGCGGCCCCTACAATGAGCAGTTCTTC.

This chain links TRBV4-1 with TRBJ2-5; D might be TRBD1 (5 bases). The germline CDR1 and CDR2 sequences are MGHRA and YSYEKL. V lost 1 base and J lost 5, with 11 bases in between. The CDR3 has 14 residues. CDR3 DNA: TGCGCCAGCAGCCAAGGTATGGGGCGGGAGACCCAGTACTTC. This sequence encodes CASSQGMGRETQYF.

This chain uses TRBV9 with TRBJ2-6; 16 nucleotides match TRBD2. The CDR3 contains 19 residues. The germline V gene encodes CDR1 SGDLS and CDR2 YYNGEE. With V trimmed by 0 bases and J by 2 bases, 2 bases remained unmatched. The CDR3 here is CASSVEGLAGGPGANVLTF. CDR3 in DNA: TGTGCCAGCAGCGTAGAGGGACTAGCGGGGGGGCCTGGGGCCAACGTCCTGACTTTC. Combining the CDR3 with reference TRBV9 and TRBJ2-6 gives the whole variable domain DSGVTQTPKHLITATGQRVTLRCSPRSGDLSVYWYQQSLDQGLQFLIQYYNGEERAKGNILERFSAQQFPDLHSELNLSSLELGDSALYFCASSVEGLAGGPGANVLTFGAGSRLTVL.

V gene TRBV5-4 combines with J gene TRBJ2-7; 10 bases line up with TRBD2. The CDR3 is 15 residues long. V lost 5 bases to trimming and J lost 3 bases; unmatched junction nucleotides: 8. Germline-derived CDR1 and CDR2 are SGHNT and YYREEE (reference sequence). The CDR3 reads CASSPWTSGNYEQYF. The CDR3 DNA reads TGTGCCAGCAGTCCTTGGACTAGCGGAAACTACGAGCAGTACTTC.

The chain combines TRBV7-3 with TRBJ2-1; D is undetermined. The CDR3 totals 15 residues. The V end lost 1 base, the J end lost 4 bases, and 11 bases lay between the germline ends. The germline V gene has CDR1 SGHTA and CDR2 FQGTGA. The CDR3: CASSLRADSYNEQFF. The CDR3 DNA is TGTGCCAGCAGCTTAAGGGCAGACTCTTACAATGAGCAGTTCTTC.

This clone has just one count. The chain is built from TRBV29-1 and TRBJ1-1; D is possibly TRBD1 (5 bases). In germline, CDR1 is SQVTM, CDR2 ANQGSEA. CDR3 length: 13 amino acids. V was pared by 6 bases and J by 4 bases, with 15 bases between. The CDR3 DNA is TGCAGCGTACCGGGGCAGCGGGGCACTGAAGCTTTCTTT. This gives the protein CSVPGQRGTEAFF.

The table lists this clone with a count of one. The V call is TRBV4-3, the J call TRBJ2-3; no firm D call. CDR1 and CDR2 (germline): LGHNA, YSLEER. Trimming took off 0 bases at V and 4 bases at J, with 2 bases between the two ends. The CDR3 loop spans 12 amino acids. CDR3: CASSQDSDTQYF. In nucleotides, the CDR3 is TGCGCCAGCAGCCAAGATTCAGATACGCAGTATTTT.

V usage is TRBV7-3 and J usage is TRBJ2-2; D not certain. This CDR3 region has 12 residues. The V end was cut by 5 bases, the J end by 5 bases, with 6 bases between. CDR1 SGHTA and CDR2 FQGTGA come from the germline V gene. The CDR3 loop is CASSHTTGELFF. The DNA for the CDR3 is TGTGCCAGCAGCCACACGACCGGGGAGCTGTTTTTT.

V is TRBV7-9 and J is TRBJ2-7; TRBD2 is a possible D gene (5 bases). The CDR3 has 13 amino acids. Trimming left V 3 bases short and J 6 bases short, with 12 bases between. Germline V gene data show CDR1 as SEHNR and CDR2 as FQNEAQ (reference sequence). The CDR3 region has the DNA TGTGCCAGCAGCTTGGAGGATCACACCGAGCAGTACTTC. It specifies CASSLEDHTEQYF. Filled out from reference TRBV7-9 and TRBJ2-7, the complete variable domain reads DTGVSQNPRHKITKRGQNVTFRCDPISEHNRLYWYRQTLGQGPEFLTYFQNEAQLEKSRLLSDRFSAERPKGSFSTLEIQRTEQGDSAMYLCASSLEDHTEQYFGPGTRLTVT.

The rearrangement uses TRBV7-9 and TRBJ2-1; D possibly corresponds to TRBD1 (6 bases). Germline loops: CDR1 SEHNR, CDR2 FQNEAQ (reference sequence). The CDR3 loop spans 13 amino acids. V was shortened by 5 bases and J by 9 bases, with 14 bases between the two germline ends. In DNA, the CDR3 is TGTGCCAGCAGCGTACGGGACATTCCTGAGCAGTTCTTC. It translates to CASSVRDIPEQFF.

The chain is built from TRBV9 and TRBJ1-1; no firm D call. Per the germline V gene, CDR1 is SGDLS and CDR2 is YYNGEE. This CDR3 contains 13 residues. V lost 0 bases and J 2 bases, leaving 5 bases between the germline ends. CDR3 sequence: CASSVGTNTEAFF. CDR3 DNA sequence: TGTGCCAGCAGCGTAGGGACCAACACTGAAGCTTTCTTT.

CDR3: CASSITDYSNTGELFF. CDR3 in DNA: TGTGCCAGTAGTATAACGGACTATTCGAACACCGGGGAGCTGTTTTTT. The chain couples TRBV19 to TRBJ2-2; a possible D gene is TRBD2 (6 bases). The germline V and J ends were trimmed by 2 bases and 0 bases, with 10 bases remaining between them. Germline CDR1 and CDR2: LNHDA and SQIVND (reference sequence). This CDR3 comprises 16 residues. Looking up the rest from reference TRBV19 and TRBJ2-2 gives the full variable domain: DGGITQSPKYLFRKEGQNVTLSCEQNLNHDAMYWYRQDPGQGLRLIYYSQIVNDFQKGDIAEGYSVSREKKESFPLTVTSAQKNPTAFYLCASSITDYSNTGELFFGEGSRLTVL.

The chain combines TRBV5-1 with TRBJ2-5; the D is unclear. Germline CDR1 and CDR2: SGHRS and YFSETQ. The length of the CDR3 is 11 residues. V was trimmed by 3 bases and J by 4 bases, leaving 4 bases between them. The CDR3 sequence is CASSSGETQYF. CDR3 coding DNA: TGCGCCAGCAGCTCAGGAGAGACCCAGTACTTC.

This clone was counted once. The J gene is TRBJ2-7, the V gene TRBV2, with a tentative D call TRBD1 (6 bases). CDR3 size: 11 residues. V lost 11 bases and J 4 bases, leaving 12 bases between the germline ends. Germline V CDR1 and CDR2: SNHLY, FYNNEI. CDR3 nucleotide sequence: TGTGCCGGCCGGGACATTTACGAGCAGTACTTC. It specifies CAGRDIYEQYF. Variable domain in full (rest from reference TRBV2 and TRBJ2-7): EPEVTQTPSHQVTQMGQEVILRCVPISNHLYFYWYRQILGQKVEFLVSFYNNEISEKSEIFDDQFSVERPDGSNFTLKIRSTKLEDSAMYFCAGRDIYEQYFGPGTRLTVT.

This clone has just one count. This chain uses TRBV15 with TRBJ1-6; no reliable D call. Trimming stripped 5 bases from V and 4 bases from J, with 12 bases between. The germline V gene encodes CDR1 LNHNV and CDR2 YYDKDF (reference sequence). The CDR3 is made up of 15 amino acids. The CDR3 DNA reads TGTGCCACCAGCCCTCGGAGGGAGTATAATTCACCCCTCCACTTT. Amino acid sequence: CATSPRREYNSPLHF.

In DNA, the CDR3 is TGTGCCAGCAGTTACTACGGGACAGGGTGGGGAGATACGCAGTATTTT. Its translation: CASSYYGTGWGDTQYF. The chain carries TRBV6-5 and TRBJ2-3; 9 bases align to TRBD1. The CDR3 has 16 residues. J was trimmed by 5 bases and V by 1 base; bases with no gene match: 7. Germline V gene data show CDR1 as MNHEY and CDR2 as SVGAGI.

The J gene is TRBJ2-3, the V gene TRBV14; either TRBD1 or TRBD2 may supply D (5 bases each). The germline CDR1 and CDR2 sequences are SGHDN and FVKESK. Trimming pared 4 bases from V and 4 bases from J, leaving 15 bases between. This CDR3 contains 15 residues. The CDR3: CASSRGTKWPDTQYF. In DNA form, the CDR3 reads TGTGCCAGCAGCCGGGGGACCAAATGGCCAGATACGCAGTATTTT.

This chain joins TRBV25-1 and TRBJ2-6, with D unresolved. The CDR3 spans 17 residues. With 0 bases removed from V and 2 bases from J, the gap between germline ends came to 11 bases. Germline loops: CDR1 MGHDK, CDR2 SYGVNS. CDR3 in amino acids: CASSEYEVKAGANVLTF. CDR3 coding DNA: TGTGCCAGCAGTGAATATGAAGTGAAAGCTGGGGCCAACGTCCTGACTTTC.

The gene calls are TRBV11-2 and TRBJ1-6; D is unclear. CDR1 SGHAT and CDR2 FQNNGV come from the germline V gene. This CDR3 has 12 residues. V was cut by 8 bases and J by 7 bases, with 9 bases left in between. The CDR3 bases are TGTGCCAGCTCGGGCCCGAATTCACCCCTCCACTTT. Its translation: CASSGPNSPLHF.

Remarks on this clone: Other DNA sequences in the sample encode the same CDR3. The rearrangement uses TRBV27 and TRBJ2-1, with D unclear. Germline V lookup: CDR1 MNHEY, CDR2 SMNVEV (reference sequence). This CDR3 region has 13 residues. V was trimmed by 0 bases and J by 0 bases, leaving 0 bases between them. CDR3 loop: CASSLSSYNEQFF. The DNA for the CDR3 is TGTGCCAGCAGTTTATCCTCCTACAATGAGCAGTTCTTC.

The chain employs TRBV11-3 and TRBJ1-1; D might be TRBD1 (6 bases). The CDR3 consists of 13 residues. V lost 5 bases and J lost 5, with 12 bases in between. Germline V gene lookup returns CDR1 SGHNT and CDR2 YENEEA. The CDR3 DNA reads TGTGCCAGCAGCGTCAGGGGAGGGACTGAAGCTTTCTTT. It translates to CASSVRGGTEAFF.

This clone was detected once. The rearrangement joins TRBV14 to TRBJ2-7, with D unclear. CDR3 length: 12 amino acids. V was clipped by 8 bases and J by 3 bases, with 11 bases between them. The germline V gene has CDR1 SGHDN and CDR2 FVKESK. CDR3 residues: CASGPVGYEQYF. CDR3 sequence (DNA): TGTGCCAGCGGCCCGGTCGGCTACGAGCAGTACTTC.